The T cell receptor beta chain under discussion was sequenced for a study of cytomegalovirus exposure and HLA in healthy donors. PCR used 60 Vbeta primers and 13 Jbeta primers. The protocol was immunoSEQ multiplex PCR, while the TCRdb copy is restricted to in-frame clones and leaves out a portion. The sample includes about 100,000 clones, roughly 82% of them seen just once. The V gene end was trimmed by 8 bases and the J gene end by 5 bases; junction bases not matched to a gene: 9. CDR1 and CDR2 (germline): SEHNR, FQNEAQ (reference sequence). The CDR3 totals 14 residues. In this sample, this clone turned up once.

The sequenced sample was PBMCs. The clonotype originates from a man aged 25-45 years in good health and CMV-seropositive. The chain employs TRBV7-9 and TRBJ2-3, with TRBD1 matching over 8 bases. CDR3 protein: CASQADRVVDTQYF. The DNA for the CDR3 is TGTGCCAGCCAAGCGGACAGGGTTGTAGATACGCAGTATTTT.